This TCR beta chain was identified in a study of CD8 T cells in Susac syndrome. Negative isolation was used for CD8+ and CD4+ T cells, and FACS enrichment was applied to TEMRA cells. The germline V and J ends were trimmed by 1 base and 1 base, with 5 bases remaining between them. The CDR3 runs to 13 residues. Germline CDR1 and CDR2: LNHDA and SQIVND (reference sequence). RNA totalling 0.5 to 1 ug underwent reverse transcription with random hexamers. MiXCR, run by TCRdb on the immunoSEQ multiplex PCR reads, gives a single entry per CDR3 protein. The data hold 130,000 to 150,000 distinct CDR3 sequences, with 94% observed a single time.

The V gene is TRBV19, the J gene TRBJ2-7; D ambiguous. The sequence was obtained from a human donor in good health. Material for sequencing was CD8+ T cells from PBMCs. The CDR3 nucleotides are TGTGCCAGTAGTATAGGGTCGTCCTACGAGCAGTACTTC. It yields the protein CASSIGSSYEQYF.